A selection of T cell receptor beta chains follows, all from one sample in a study of OX40 agonist ivuxolimab in advanced cancers. Some clones are missing from TCRdb's copy, which holds only in-frame ones; the method was immunoSEQ multiplex PCR. The sample carries about 88,000 clones, around 83% recorded once. This specimen consisted of CD4+ or CD8+ T cells sorted from blood, obtained in a trial of the OX40 agonist ivuxolimab. These receptor sequences come from an adult with an advanced solid tumor such as melanoma, head and neck, liver or kidney cancer. Both conserved end residues are part of each CDR3. The D gene is left open where the match is weak. A clone size is listed for some rows: how often the clone was seen (once, few, many), or a class if it is expanded.

D: TRBD1; size: NA; V: TRBV5-4; J: TRBJ1-5; CDR3: CASSTGTDRGPQHF; DNA: TGTGCCAGCAGCACCGGGACAGACAGGGGGCCCCAGCATTTT
D: TRBD2; size: NA; V: TRBV19; J: TRBJ2-7; CDR3: CASSIVRTSGSITHEQYF; DNA: TGTGCCAGTAGTATTGTCAGGACTAGCGGGAGTATCACCCACGAGCAGTACTTC
D: TRBD1; size: NA; V: TRBV6-1; J: TRBJ1-2; CDR3: CASSEGGQLRGYTF; DNA: TGTGCCAGCAGTGAAGGGGGACAGCTTAGAGGCTACACCTTC
D: NA; size: NA; V: TRBV19; J: TRBJ1-4; CDR3: CASSIWADATNEKLFF; DNA: TGTGCCAGTAGTATTTGGGCCGACGCAACTAATGAAAAACTGTTTTTT
D: TRBD1; size: NA; V: TRBV15; J: TRBJ2-5; CDR3: CATSVDRAEETQYF; DNA: TGTGCCACCAGCGTGGACAGGGCGGAAGAGACCCAGTACTTC
D: NA; size: once; V: TRBV5-4; J: TRBJ1-1; CDR3: CASSFEGAWNTEAFF; DNA: TGTGCCAGCAGCTTCGAGGGTGCGTGGAACACTGAAGCTTTCTTT
D: NA; size: once; V: TRBV29-1; J: TRBJ2-1; CDR3: CSVEYIQSNEQFF; DNA: TGCAGCGTTGAATATATACAATCCAATGAGCAGTTCTTC
D: NA; size: once; V: TRBV6-6; J: TRBJ1-1; CDR3: CASSSQDGMNTEAFF; DNA: TGTGCCAGCAGTTCCCAGGACGGTATGAACACTGAAGCTTTCTTT
D: TRBD2; size: once; V: TRBV7-2; J: TRBJ2-5; CDR3: CASSPSVAAGEETQYF; DNA: TGTGCCAGCAGCCCCTCGGTGGCAGCGGGAGAGGAGACCCAGTACTTC
D: TRBD1; size: NA; V: TRBV4-1; J: TRBJ2-3; CDR3: CASSQRTGTTDTQYF; DNA: TGCGCCAGCAGCCAGCGGACAGGGACCACAGATACGCAGTATTTT
D: NA; size: NA; V: TRBV10-3; J: TRBJ2-5; CDR3: CASPEGLRETQYF; DNA: TGTGCCAGTCCGGAAGGGTTGAGAGAGACCCAGTACTTC
D: NA; size: NA; V: TRBV5-4; J: TRBJ1-2; CDR3: CASSVTLYGYTF; DNA: TGTGCCAGCAGCGTCACACTCTATGGCTACACCTTC
D: TRBD2; size: NA; V: TRBV7-3; J: TRBJ2-5; CDR3: CASSLSSGSGETQYF; DNA: TGTGCCAGCAGCTTGTCCAGCGGGAGTGGAGAGACCCAGTACTTC
D: TRBD2; size: NA; V: TRBV7-2; J: TRBJ2-1; CDR3: CASSLTGGPNEQFF; DNA: TGTGCCAGCAGCTTAACGGGAGGGCCTAATGAGCAGTTCTTC
D: TRBD1; size: NA; V: TRBV25-1; J: TRBJ1-6; CDR3: CASSVGGAWYSPLHF; DNA: TGTGCCAGCAGTGTAGGGGGCGCTTGGTATTCACCCCTCCACTTT
D: NA; size: NA; V: TRBV6-6; J: TRBJ2-5; CDR3: CALGGRETQYF; DNA: TGTGCCCTCGGGGGGCGAGAGACCCAGTACTTC
D: NA; size: few; V: TRBV10-1; J: TRBJ2-4; CDR3: CASSESLGGAKNIQYF; DNA: TGCGCCAGCAGTGAGTCCTTAGGGGGAGCCAAAAACATTCAGTACTTC
D: NA; size: NA; V: TRBV12-5; J: TRBJ1-1; CDR3: CASGFGEGTEAFF; DNA: TGTGCTAGTGGTTTCGGGGAGGGGACTGAAGCTTTCTTT
D: NA; size: NA; V: TRBV19; J: TRBJ2-7; CDR3: CASRRDLSSYEQYF; DNA: TGTGCCAGTAGGCGGGATCTAAGCTCCTACGAGCAGTACTTC
D: NA; size: NA; V: TRBV5-1; J: TRBJ1-5; CDR3: CASSEGVSNQPQHF; DNA: TGCGCCAGCAGCGAGGGGGTTAGCAATCAGCCCCAGCATTTT
D: NA; size: few; V: TRBV15; J: TRBJ2-7; CDR3: CATSKGGGSYEQYF; DNA: TGTGCCACCTCTAAAGGGGGGGGGTCCTACGAGCAGTACTTC
D: TRBD2; size: once; V: TRBV2; J: TRBJ2-2; CDR3: CASRGSGRNTGELFF; DNA: TGTGCCAGCAGGGGTAGCGGGCGGAACACCGGGGAGCTGTTTTTT
D: TRBD1; size: NA; V: TRBV19; J: TRBJ1-1; CDR3: CASSKGQKNTEAFF; DNA: TGTGCCAGTAGTAAGGGACAGAAGAACACTGAAGCTTTCTTT
D: TRBD2; size: NA; V: TRBV7-3; J: TRBJ2-2; CDR3: CASSRKSAGPDTGELFF; DNA: TGTGCCAGCAGCCGTAAATCAGCGGGGCCTGACACCGGGGAGCTGTTTTTT